This T cell receptor (beta chain) was documented in a study of blood T cell repertoires in COVID-19. This clone has just a few counts. In the original workflow: Reference gene primer amplification gave nucleated cell count estimates. Produced via immunoSEQ multiplex PCR; TCRdb's table is partial and in-frame only. V, J and clone size derive from that table, while D and trimming were established from the DNA sequence. The sample includes roughly 120,000 clones, about 85% of them seen just once. V lost 0 bases to trimming and J lost 2 bases, with 16 bases between them. This CDR3 is 16 amino acids long. Germline CDR1 GTSNPN, CDR2 SVGIG (reference sequence).

This sequence originates from a human donor in a cohort sampled during active COVID-19. Sequences were obtained from peripheral blood. The rearrangement links TRBV30 to TRBJ1-2; D perhaps matches TRBD1 (6 bases). The CDR3 coding sequence is TGTGCCTGGAGTGTTGGGGGTGGGGGCCCGAACTATGGCTACACCTTC. This codes for CAWSVGGGGPNYGYTF.